This T cell receptor beta chain is drawn from a study of blood T cell repertoires in COVID-19. The assay was immunoSEQ multiplex PCR, and TCRdb's table has in-frame clones only and misses some. The table records 95,000 to 150,000 clones, over 75% of them present only once. Germline V lookup: CDR1 SGHTA, CDR2 FQGNSA. Trimming took off 4 bases at V and 5 bases at J, with 17 bases between the two ends. The CDR3 covers 15 residues. Sequencing was performed on peripheral blood. This chain joins TRBV7-2 and TRBJ1-2; no reliable D call. This clonotype originated in a man at least 80 years old with active or convalescent COVID-19. DNA of the CDR3: TGTGCCAGCAGCTCCACATTCCAGGCTTCTTATGGCTACACCTTC. Translation: CASSSTFQASYGYTF.